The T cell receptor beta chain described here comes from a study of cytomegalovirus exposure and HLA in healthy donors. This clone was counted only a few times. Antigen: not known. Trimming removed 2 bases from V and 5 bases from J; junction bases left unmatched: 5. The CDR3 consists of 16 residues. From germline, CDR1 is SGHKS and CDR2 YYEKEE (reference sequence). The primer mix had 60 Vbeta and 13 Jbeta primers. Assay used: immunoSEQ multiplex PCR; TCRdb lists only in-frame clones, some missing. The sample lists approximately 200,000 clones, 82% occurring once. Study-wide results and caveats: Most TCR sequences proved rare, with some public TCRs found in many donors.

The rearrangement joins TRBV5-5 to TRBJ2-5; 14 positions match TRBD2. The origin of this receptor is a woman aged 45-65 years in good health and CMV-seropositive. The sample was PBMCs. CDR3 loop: CASSFRGLAGGETQYF. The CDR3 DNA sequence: TGTGCCAGCAGCTTCCGAGGACTAGCGGGAGGTGAGACCCAGTACTTC.